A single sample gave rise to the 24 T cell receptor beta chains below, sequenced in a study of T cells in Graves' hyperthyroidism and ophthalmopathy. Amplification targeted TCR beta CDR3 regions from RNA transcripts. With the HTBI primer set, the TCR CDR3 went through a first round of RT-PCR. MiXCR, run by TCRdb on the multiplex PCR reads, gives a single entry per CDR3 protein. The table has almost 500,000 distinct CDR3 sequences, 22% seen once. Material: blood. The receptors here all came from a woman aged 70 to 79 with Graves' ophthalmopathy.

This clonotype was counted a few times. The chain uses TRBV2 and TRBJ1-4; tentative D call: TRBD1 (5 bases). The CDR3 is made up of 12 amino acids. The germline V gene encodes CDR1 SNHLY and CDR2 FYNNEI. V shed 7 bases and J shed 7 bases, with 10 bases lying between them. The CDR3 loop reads CASMTDVEKLFF. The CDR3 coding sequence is TGTGCCAGCATGACAGATGTTGAAAAACTGTTTTTT.

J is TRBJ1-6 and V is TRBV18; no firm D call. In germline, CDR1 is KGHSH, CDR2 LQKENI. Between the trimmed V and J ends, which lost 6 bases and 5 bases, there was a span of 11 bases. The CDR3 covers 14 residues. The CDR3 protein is CASSPKADNSPLHF. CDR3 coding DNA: TGTGCCAGCTCCCCGAAGGCAGATAATTCACCCCTCCACTTT.

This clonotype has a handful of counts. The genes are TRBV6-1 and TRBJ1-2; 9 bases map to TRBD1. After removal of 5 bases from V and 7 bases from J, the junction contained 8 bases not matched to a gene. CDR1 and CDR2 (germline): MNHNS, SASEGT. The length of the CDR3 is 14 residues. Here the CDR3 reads CASSFGTGKGGYTF. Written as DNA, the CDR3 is TGTGCCAGCAGTTTCGGGACAGGGAAAGGTGGCTACACCTTC.

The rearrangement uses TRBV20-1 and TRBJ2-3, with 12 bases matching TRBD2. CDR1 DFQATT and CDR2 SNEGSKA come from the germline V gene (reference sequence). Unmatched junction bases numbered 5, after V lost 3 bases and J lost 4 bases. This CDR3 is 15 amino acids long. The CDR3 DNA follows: TGCAGTGCTAGGGCTAGCGGGAGGGCCGCAGATACGCAGTATTTT. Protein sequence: CSARASGRAADTQYF.

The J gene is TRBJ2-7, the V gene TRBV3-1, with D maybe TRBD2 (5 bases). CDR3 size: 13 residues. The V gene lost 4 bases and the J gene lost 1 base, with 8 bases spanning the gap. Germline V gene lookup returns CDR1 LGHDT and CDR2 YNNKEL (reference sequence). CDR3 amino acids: CASSLGISYEQYF. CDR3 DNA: TGTGCCAGCAGCCTCGGGATTTCCTACGAGCAGTACTTC.

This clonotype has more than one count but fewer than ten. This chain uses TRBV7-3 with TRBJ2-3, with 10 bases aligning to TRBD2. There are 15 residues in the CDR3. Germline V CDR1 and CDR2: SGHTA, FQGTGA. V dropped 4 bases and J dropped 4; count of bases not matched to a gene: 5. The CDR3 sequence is CASSWGLAHPDTQYF. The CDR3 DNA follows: TGTGCCAGCAGCTGGGGACTAGCGCATCCAGATACGCAGTATTTT.

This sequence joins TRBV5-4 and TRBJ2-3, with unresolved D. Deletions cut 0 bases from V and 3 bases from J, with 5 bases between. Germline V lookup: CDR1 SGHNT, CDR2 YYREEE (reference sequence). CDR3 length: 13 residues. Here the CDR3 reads CASSLDWTDTQYF. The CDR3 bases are TGTGCCAGCAGCTTGGACTGGACAGATACGCAGTATTTT.

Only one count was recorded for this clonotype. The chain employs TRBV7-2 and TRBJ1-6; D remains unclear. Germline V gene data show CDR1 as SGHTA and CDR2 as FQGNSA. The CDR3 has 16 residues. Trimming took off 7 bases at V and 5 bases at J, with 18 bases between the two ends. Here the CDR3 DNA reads TGTGCCAGCACTCCCACTCGGAGGGCAGATAATTCACCCCTCCACTTT. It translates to CASTPTRRADNSPLHF.

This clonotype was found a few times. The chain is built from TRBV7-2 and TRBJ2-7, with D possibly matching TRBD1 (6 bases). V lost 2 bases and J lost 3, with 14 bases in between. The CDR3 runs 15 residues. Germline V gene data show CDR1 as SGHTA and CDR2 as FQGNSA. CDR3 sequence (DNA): TGTGCCAGCAGCTTATCCCCGGGACAACACTACGAGCAGTACTTC. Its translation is CASSLSPGQHYEQYF.

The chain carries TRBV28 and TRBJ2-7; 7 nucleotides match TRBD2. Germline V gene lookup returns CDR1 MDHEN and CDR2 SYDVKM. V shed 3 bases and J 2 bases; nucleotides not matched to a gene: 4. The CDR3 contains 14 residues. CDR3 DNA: TGTGCCAGCAGTTTCGGTAGCGGGCCCTACGAGCAGTACTTC. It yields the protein CASSFGSGPYEQYF.

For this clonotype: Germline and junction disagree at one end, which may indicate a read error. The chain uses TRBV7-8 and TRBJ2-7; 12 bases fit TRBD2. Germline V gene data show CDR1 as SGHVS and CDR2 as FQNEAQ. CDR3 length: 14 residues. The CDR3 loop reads CANSSLAGGYEQYF. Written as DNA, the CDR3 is TGTGCCAACAGCTCACTAGCGGGAGGATACGAGCAGTACTTC.

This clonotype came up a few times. CDR3 bases: TGTGCCTGGAGGGCAAACTATGGCTACACCTTC. This encodes CAWRANYGYTF. V usage is TRBV30 and J usage is TRBJ1-2, with D unresolved. In germline, CDR1 is GTSNPN, CDR2 SVGIG (reference sequence). This CDR3 spans 11 amino acids. Trimming left V 3 bases short and J 2 bases short, with 4 bases between.

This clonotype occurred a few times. CDR3 DNA sequence: TGTGCCAGCAGCTCCACTTTGCCGGGACAGGGGTTCTTTGAGCAGTTCTTC. Translated: CASSSTLPGQGFFEQFF. This chain links TRBV9 with TRBJ2-1; 10 nucleotides line up with TRBD1. Germline V gene lookup returns CDR1 SGDLS and CDR2 YYNGEE. V was clipped by 4 bases and J by 9 bases; unmatched bases: 16. The CDR3 runs 17 residues.

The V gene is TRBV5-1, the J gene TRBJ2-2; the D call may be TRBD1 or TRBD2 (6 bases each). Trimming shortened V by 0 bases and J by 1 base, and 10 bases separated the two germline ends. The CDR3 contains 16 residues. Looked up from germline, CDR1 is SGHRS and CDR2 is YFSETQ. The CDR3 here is CASSLGGAENTGELFF. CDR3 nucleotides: TGCGCCAGCAGCTTGGGGGGGGCTGAGAACACCGGGGAGCTGTTTTTT.

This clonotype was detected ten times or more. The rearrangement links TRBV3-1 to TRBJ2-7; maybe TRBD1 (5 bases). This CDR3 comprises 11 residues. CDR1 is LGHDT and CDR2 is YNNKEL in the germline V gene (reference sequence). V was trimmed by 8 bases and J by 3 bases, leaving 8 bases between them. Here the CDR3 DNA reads TGTGCCAGCGGACAATTCTACGAGCAGTACTTC. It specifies CASGQFYEQYF.

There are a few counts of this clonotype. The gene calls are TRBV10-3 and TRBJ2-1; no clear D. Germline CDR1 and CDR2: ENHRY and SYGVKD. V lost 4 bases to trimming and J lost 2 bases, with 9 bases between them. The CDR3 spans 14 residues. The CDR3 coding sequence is TGTGCCATCAGTGCCGGGTTGGCCTACAATGAGCAGTTCTTC. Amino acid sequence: CAISAGLAYNEQFF.

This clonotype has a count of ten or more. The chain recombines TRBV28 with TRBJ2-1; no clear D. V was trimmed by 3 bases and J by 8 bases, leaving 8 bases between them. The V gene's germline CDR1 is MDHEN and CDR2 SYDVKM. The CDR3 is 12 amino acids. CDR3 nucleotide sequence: TGTGCCAGCAGTTTTCTAAGGGATGAGCAGTTCTTC. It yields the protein CASSFLRDEQFF.

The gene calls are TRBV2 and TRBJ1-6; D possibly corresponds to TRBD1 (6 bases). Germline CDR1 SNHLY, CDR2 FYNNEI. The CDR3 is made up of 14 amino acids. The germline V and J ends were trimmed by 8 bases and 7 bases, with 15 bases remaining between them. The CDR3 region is CASLPGQRNSPLHF. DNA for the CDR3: TGTGCCAGCCTACCTGGACAGCGAAATTCACCCCTCCACTTT.

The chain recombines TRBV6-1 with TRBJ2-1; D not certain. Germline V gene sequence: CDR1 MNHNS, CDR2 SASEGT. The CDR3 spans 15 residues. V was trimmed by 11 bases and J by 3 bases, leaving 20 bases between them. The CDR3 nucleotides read TGTGCCGCCGAACGTGGAGATTGGCGCTACAATGAGCAGTTCTTC. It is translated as CAAERGDWRYNEQFF.

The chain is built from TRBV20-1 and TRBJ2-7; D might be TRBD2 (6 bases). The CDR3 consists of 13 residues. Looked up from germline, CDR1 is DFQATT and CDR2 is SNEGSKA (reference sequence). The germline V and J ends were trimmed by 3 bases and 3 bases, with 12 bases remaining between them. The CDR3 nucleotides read TGCAGTGCTAGCCGGGGGAAGCTCTACGAGCAGTACTTC. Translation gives CSASRGKLYEQYF.

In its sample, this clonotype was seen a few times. The DNA for the CDR3 is TGTGCCAGTAGTCCCCGGGACAGGGGGCTCGGGAACACTGAAGCTTTCTTT. This sequence encodes CASSPRDRGLGNTEAFF. The chain has TRBV19 and TRBJ1-1, with 12 bases that match TRBD1. CDR1 LNHDA and CDR2 SQIVND come from the germline V gene (reference sequence). This CDR3 comprises 17 residues. The junction had 8 bases not matched to a gene; V was cut back by 5 bases and J by 1 base.

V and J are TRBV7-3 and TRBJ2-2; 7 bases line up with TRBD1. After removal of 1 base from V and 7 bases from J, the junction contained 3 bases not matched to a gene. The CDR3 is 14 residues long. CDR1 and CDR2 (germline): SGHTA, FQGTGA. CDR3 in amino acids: CASSLKGAIGELFF. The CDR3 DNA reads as TGTGCCAGCAGCTTAAAGGGGGCGATCGGGGAGCTGTTTTTT. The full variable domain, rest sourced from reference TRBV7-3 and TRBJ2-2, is GAGVSQTPSNKVTEKGKYVELRCDPISGHTALYWYRQSLGQGPEFLIYFQGTGAADDSGLPNDRFFAVRPEGSVSTLKIQRTERGDSAVYLCASSLKGAIGELFFGEGSRLTVL.

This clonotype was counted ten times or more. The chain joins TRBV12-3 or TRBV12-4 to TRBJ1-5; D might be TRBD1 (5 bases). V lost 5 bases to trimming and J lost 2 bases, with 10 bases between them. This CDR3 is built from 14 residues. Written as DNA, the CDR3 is TGTGCCAGCAGTCAAGGGGCCGGCAATCAGCCCCAGCATTTT. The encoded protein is CASSQGAGNQPQHF.

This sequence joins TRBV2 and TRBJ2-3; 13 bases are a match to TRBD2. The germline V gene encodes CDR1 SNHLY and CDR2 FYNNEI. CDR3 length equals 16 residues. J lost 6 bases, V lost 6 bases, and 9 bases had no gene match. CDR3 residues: CASRFGLAGEGDTQYF. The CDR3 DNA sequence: TGTGCCAGCAGATTCGGACTAGCGGGAGAAGGTGATACGCAGTATTTT.